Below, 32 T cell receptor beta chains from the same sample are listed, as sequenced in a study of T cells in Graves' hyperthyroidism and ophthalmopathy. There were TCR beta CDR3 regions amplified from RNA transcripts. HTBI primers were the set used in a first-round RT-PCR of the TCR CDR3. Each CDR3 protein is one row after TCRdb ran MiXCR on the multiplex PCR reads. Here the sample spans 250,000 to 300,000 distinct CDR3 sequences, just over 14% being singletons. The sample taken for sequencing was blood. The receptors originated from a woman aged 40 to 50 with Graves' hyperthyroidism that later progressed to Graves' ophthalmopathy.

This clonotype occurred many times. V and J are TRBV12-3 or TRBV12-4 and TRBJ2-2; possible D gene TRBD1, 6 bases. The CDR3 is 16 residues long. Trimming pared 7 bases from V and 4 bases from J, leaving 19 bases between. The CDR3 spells CASTLRTRGPTGELFF. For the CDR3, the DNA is TGTGCCAGCACTCTTCGTACCAGGGGCCCCACCGGGGAGCTGTTTTTT.

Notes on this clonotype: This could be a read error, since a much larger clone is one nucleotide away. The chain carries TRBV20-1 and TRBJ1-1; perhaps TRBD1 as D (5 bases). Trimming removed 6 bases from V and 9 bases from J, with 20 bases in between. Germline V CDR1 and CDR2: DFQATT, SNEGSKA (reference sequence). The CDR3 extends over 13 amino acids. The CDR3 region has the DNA TGCAGTGCAGGAGTGGTGGCGGACACCAAAGCTTTCTTT. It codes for CSAGVVADTKAFF.

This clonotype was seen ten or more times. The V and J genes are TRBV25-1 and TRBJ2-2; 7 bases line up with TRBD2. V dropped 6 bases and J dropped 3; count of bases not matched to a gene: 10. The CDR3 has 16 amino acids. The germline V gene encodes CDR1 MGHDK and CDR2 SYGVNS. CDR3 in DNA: TGTGCCAGCAGACCGATGGGGGGGAGGGACACCGGGGAGCTGTTTTTT. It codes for CASRPMGGRDTGELFF.

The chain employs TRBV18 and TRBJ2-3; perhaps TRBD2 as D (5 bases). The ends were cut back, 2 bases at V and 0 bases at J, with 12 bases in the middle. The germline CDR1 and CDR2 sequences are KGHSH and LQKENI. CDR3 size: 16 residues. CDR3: CASSPKLRASTDTQYF. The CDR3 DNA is TGTGCCAGCTCACCAAAGTTGAGGGCTAGCACAGATACGCAGTATTTT.

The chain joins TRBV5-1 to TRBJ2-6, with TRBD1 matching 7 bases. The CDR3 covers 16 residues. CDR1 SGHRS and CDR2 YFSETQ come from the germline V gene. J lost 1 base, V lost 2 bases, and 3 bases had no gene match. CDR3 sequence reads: CASSFNRGSGANVLTF. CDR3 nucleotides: TGCGCCAGCAGCTTTAACAGGGGTTCTGGGGCCAACGTCCTGACTTTC.

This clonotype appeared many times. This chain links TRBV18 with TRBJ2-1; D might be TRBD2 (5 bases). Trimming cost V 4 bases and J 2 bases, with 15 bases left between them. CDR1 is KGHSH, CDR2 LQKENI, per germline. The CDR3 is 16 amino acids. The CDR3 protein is CASSRVWTPPYNEQFF. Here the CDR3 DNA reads TGTGCCAGCTCACGCGTCTGGACTCCCCCCTACAATGAGCAGTTCTTC.

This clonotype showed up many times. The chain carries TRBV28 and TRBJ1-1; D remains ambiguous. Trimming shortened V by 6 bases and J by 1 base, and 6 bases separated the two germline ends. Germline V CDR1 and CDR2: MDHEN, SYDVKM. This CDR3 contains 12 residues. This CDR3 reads CASRLRNTEAFF. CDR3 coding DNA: TGTGCCAGCAGGCTTCGGAACACTGAAGCTTTCTTT.

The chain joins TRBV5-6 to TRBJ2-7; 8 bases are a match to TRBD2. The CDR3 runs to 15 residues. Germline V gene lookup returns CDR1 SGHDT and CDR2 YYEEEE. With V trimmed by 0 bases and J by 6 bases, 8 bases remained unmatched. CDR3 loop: CASSLDKRETVEQYF. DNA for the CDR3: TGTGCCAGCAGCTTGGATAAGCGGGAGACTGTCGAGCAGTACTTC.

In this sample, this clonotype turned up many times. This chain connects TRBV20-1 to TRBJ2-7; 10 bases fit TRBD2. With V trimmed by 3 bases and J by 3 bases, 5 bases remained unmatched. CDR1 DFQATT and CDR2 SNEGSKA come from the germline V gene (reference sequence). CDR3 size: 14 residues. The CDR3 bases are TGCAGTGCTAGGCCTAGCGGGAGAAACTACGAGCAGTACTTC. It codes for CSARPSGRNYEQYF.

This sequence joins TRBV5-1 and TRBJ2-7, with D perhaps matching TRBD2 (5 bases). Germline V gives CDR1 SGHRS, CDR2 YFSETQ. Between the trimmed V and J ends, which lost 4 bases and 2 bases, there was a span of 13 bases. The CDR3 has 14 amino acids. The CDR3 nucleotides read TGCGCCAGCAGCACAACCGGGAAAACCTACGAGCAGTACTTC. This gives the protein CASSTTGKTYEQYF.

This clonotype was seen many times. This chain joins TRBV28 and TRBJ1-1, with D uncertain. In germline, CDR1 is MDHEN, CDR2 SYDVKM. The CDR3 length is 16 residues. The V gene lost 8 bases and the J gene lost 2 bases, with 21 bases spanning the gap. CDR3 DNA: TGTGCCAGCCCACGATCTACCGGGGAGGCTAACACTGAAGCTTTCTTT. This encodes CASPRSTGEANTEAFF.

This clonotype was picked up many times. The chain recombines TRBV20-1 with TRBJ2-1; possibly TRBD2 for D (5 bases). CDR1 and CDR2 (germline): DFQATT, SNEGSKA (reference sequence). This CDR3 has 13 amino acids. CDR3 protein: CRGSDYSPNEQFF. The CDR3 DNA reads TGCAGGGGCAGTGACTATTCCCCCAATGAGCAGTTCTTC.

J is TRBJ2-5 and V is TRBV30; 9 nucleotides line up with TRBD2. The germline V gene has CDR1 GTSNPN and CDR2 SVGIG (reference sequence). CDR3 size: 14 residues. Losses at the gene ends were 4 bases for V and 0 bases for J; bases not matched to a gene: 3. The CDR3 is CAWTAGGYQETQYF. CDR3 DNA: TGTGCCTGGACTGCGGGAGGGTACCAAGAGACCCAGTACTTC. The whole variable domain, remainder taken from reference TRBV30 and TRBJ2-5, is SQTIHQWPATLVQPVGSPLSLECTVEGTSNPNLYWYRQAAGRGLQLLFYSVGIGQISSEVPQNLSASRPQDRQFILSSKKLLLSDSGFYLCAWTAGGYQETQYFGPGTRLLVL.

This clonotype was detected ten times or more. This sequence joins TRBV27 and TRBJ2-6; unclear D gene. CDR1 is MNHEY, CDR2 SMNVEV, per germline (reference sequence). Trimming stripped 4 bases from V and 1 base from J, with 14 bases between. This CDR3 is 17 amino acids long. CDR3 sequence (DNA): TGTGCCAGCAGTTCCCAAGCCATAGGGTCTGGGGCCAACGTCCTGACTTTC. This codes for CASSSQAIGSGANVLTF. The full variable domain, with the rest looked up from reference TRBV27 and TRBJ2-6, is EAQVTQNPRYLITVTGKKLTVTCSQNMNHEYMSWYRQDPGLGLRQIYYSMNVEVTDKGDVPEGYKVSRKEKRNFPLILESPSPNQTSLYFCASSSQAIGSGANVLTFGAGSRLTVL.

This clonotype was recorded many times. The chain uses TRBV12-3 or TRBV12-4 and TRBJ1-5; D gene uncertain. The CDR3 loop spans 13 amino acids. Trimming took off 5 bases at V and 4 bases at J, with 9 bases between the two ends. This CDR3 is CASSRALNQPQHF. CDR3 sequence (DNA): TGTGCCAGCAGTCGGGCCCTTAATCAGCCCCAGCATTTT.

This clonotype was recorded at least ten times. CDR3 bases: TGTGCCAGCAGCTTAAGGGAGTCGATCTCTGGCTACACCTTC. It is translated as CASSLRESISGYTF. This chain joins TRBV11-2 and TRBJ1-2; D uncertain. Germline CDR1 reads SGHAT; CDR2 reads FQNNGV. The CDR3 consists of 14 residues. The ends were cut back, 2 bases at V and 7 bases at J, with 14 bases in the middle.

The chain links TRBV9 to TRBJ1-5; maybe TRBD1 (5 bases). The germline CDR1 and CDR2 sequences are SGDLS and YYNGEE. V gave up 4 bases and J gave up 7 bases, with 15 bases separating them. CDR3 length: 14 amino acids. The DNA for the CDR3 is TGTGCCAGCAGCTCGGGGAGCGGGGGGCAGCCCCAGCATTTT. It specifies CASSSGSGGQPQHF.

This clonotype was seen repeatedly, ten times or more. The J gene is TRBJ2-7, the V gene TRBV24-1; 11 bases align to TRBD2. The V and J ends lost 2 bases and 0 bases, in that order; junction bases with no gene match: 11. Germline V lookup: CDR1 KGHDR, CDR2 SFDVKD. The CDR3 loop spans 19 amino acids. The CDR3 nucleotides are TGTGCCACCAGTGATTCGTTATCCGTAGCGGGAGGGCCCTCCTACGAGCAGTACTTC. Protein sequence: CATSDSLSVAGGPSYEQYF.

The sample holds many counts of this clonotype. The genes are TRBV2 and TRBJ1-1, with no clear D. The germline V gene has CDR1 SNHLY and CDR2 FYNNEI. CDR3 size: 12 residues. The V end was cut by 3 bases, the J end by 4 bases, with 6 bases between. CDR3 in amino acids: CASSEGGTEAFF. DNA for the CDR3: TGTGCCAGCAGTGAGGGCGGCACTGAAGCTTTCTTT.

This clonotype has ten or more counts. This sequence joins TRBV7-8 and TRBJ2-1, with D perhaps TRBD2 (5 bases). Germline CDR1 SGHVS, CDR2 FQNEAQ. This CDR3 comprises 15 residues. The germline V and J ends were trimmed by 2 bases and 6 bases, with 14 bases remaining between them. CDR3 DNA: TGTGCCAGCAGCTTACAGCGGACGCAACTCAATGAGCAGTTCTTC. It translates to CASSLQRTQLNEQFF.

CDR3 in amino acids: CASSLAGLAGGPSTDTQYF. The CDR3 DNA sequence: TGTGCCAGCAGCTTAGCGGGGCTAGCGGGAGGCCCTAGCACAGATACGCAGTATTTT. The chain joins TRBV7-8 to TRBJ2-3; 11 nucleotides align to TRBD2. Germline CDR1 SGHVS, CDR2 FQNEAQ. The CDR3 runs 19 residues. V dropped 0 bases and J dropped 0; count of bases not matched to a gene: 8. The full variable domain, its missing parts supplied by reference TRBV7-8 and TRBJ2-3, is GAGVSQSPRYKVAKRGQDVALRCDPISGHVSLFWYQQALGQGPEFLTYFQNEAQLDKSGLPSDRFFAERPEGSVSTLKIQRTQQEDSAVYLCASSLAGLAGGPSTDTQYFGPGTRLTVL.

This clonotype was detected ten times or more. The CDR3 region is CSVGGLAGGDEQFF. The CDR3 DNA reads TGCAGCGTTGGCGGACTAGCGGGAGGGGACGAGCAGTTCTTC. V gene TRBV29-1 combines with J gene TRBJ2-1; 15 bases agree with TRBD2. Losses at the gene ends were 4 bases for V and 10 bases for J; bases not matched to a gene: 5. The CDR3 has 14 residues. Germline lookup yields CDR1 SQVTM and CDR2 ANQGSEA.

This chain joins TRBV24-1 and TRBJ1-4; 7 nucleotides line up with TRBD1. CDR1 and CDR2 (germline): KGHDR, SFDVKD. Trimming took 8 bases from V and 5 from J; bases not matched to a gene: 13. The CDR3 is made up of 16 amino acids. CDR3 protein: CATKTGTAFSNEKLFF. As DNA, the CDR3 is TGTGCCACCAAAACCGGGACAGCCTTTTCAAATGAAAAACTGTTTTTT.

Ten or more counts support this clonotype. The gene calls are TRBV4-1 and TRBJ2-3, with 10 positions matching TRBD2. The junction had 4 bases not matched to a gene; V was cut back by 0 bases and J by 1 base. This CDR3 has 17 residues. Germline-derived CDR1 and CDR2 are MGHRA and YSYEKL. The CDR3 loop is CASSQDGGTSGTDTQYF. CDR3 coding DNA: TGCGCCAGCAGCCAAGATGGAGGGACTAGCGGCACAGATACGCAGTATTTT.

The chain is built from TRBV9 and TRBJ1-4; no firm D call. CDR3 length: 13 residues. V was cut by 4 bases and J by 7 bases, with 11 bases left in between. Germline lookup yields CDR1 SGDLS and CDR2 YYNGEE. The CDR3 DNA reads TGTGCCAGCAGCTCAGACCTGACTGAAAAACTGTTTTTT. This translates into CASSSDLTEKLFF.

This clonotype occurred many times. Here the CDR3 DNA reads TGTGCCAGCAGTTCCGTCCTCTCTGGGGCCAACGTCCTGACTTTC. Its protein product is CASSSVLSGANVLTF. The chain links TRBV6-1 to TRBJ2-6; no firm D call. Trimming removed 5 bases at V and 0 bases at J, with 8 bases between. Germline V gene sequence: CDR1 MNHNS, CDR2 SASEGT. This CDR3 is built from 15 residues.

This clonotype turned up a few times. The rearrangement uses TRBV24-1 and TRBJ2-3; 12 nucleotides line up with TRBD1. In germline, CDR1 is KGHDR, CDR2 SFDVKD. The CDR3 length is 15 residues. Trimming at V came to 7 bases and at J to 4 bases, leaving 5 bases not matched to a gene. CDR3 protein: CATRAGQGASDTQYF. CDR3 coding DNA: TGTGCCACCAGAGCGGGACAGGGGGCATCAGATACGCAGTATTTT.

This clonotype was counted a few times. This chain's CDR3 is CASSVDGGREYNEQFF. CDR3 sequence (DNA): TGTGCCAGCAGCGTAGATGGGGGCCGGGAGTACAATGAGCAGTTCTTC. The chain recombines TRBV9 with TRBJ2-1; perhaps D is TRBD1 or TRBD2 (6 bases each). This CDR3 is 16 amino acids long. In germline, CDR1 is SGDLS, CDR2 YYNGEE. Trimming stripped 0 bases from V and 4 bases from J, with 14 bases between.

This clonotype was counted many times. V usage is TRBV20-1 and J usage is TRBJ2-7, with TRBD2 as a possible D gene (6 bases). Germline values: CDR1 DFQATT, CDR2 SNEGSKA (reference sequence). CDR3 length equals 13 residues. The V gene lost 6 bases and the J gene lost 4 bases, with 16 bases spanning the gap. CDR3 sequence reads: CSAPPDYGYEQYF. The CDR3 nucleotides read TGCAGTGCCCCCCCGGACTACGGGTACGAGCAGTACTTC.

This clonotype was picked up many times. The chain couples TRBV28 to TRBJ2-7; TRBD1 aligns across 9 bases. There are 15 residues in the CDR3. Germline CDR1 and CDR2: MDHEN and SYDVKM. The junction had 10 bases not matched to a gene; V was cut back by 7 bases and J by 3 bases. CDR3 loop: CASTSGQGIGYEQYF. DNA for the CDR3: TGTGCCAGCACCTCGGGACAGGGAATCGGCTACGAGCAGTACTTC.

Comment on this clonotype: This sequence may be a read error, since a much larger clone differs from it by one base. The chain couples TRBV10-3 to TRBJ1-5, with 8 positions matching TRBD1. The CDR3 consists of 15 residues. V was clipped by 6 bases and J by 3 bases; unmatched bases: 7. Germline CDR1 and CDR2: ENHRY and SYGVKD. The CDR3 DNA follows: TGTGCCATCAGCTCCGGACAGGGAGTCAATCAGCCCCAGCATTTT. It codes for CAISSGQGVNQPQHF.

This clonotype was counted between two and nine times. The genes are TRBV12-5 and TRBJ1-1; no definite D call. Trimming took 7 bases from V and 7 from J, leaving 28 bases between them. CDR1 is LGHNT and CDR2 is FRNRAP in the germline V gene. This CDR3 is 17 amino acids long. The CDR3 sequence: CASALVVPFTRGNEAFF. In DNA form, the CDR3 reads TGTGCTAGTGCCCTGGTAGTCCCTTTCACTAGAGGAAATGAAGCTTTCTTT.